This T cell receptor (beta chain) came from a study of cytomegalovirus exposure and HLA in healthy donors. Healthy bone marrow donors made up the cohort. Vbeta (60) and Jbeta (13) primers were used in the PCR. Data came from immunoSEQ multiplex PCR; TCRdb stores just in-frame clones and leaves some out. Among roughly 110,000 clones listed, about 83% were seen once. The CDR3 totals 15 residues. In germline, CDR1 is MGHDK, CDR2 SYGVNS. V was pared by 3 bases and J by 6 bases, with 17 bases between. This receptor was obtained from a female donor in good health and CMV-seronegative. Sequenced: PBMCs. The chain links TRBV25-1 to TRBJ1-1, with D possibly being TRBD1 (6 bases). This chain's CDR3 is CASSDPARGGPEAFF. CDR3 coding DNA: TGTGCCAGCAGTGACCCGGCACGGGGGGGGCCTGAAGCTTTCTTT.